The present TCR beta chain was sequenced within a study of memory CD4+ T cells and cytomegalovirus serostatus. Turning to the study itself: Donors were healthy Belgian adults, 9 or 10 CMV seropositive and 24 seronegative. General study findings and limits: A US-trained random forest predicted CMV serostatus with median AUC around 0.9.

Points on this clone: Antigen specificity is unknown.

Original processing notes: Out-of-frame sequences were removed, leaving roughly 2,200,000 distinct TCRbeta sequences. The repertoire was sequenced with immunoSEQ multiplex PCR; TCRdb's copy has only in-frame clones and lacks some. V and J calls and clone size follow that table, whereas D and trimming were derived from the DNA. The sample lists about 100,000 clones, about 80% seen once, with approximately 4% in the top ten. The sort gate was single viable CD3+CD4+CD8-CD45RO+ cells for memory CD4+ T cells. This CDR3 has 16 amino acids. Germline assignment: CDR1 SGHNT and CDR2 YENEEA. Trimming pared 3 bases from V and 7 bases from J, leaving 19 bases between.

The sequence was obtained from an adult in good health and CMV-seropositive. The material sequenced was memory CD4+ T cells from blood. The J gene is TRBJ2-1, the V gene TRBV11-3; the D gene is possibly TRBD2 (5 bases). The CDR3 DNA sequence: TGTGCCAGCAGCTTCGCTAGCTCCCAGGAGAGGAATGAGCAGTTCTTC. Encoded protein: CASSFASSQERNEQFF.